The rows below give T cell receptor beta chains drawn from one sample of a study of shared clonotypes between healthy human individuals. TCRdb keeps only in-frame clones here, not all; method: immunoSEQ multiplex PCR. The data contain roughly 1 million clones, about 77% of them singletons. The specimen sequenced was memory CD4+ T cells sorted from blood. These receptors were taken from a man younger than 35 in good health. CDR3s include the opening cysteine and the closing phenylalanine or tryptophan. A D gene is named only where the DNA matches it firmly. Rows give clone size only sometimes, using once, few, many, or a class for an expanded clone.

v_call	cdr3_length	j_call	clone_size	d_call	cdr3_nt	cdr3_aa
TRBV5-4	17	TRBJ2-3	NA	TRBD2	TGTGCCAGCAGCCGGACTAGCGGGGGGGCGAGTCCAGATACGCAGTATTTT	CASSRTSGGASPDTQYF
TRBV15	14	TRBJ2-7	few	NA	TGTGCCACCAGCAGAGATTTAGCCTACTACGAGCAGTACTTC	CATSRDLAYYEQYF
TRBV10-3	13	TRBJ1-1	NA	NA	TGTGCCATCAGTGGCCAGGCGAACACTGAAGCTTTCTTT	CAISGQANTEAFF
TRBV7-6	14	TRBJ2-1	NA	NA	TGTGCCAGCAGCCTGAGGGGCTCCTACAATGAGCAGTTCTTC	CASSLRGSYNEQFF
TRBV10-3	17	TRBJ2-3	NA	TRBD2	TGTGCCATCAGGAAGGGACTAGCGGGAGACCTCACAGATACGCAGTATTTT	CAIRKGLAGDLTDTQYF
TRBV7-3	13	TRBJ1-1	NA	NA	TGTGCCAGCAGCTTAACGGGTAGGACTGAAGCTTTCTTT	CASSLTGRTEAFF
TRBV19	15	TRBJ2-1	NA	TRBD1	TGTGCCAGTAGTTACCCGGGACAGGGGAGCAATGAGCAGTTCTTC	CASSYPGQGSNEQFF
TRBV7-2	15	TRBJ1-3	NA	NA	TGTGCCAGCAGCGCCATCGGGTTCTCTGGAAACACCATATATTTT	CASSAIGFSGNTIYF
TRBV29-1	11	TRBJ2-1	NA	NA	TGCAGCGTTGGAACCTACAATGAGCAGTTCTTC	CSVGTYNEQFF
TRBV18	13	TRBJ2-5	NA	NA	TGTGCCAGCTCCCCCAACGCCCAAGAGACCCAGTACTTC	CASSPNAQETQYF
TRBV25-1	15	TRBJ1-6	NA	TRBD1	TGTGCCAGCAGTGAACGGGACAGAGATAATTCACCCCTCCACTTT	CASSERDRDNSPLHF
TRBV30	14	TRBJ1-3	NA	NA	TGTGCCTGGAGTGGGTTGGGTTCTAGAAACACCATATATTTT	CAWSGLGSRNTIYF
TRBV7-2	14	TRBJ1-5	NA	NA	TGTGCCAGCAGCACTGACTCAGGGCGGCAGCCCCAGCATTTT	CASSTDSGRQPQHF
TRBV7-9	16	TRBJ2-7	NA	NA	TGTGCCAGCAGCTTAGCGGAGGGGGCCGTTTCCTACGAGCAGTACTTC	CASSLAEGAVSYEQYF
TRBV28	14	TRBJ1-6	NA	NA	TGTGCCAGCAAGAATCAGGGGAGGAATTCACCCCTCCACTTT	CASKNQGRNSPLHF
TRBV11-2	14	TRBJ2-3	once	TRBD2	TGTGCCAGTTTTCGACTAGCGGGAAGAGATACGCAGTATTTT	CASFRLAGRDTQYF
TRBV5-4	14	TRBJ1-5	NA	NA	TGTGCCAGCAGCTTGGGCAGGGTGGTTCAGCCCCAGCATTTT	CASSLGRVVQPQHF
TRBV30	11	TRBJ1-1	NA	NA	TGTGCTCAAACGTTCAGGGATGTAGCTTTCTTT	CAQTFRDVAFF
TRBV18	14	TRBJ2-1	NA	NA	TGTGCCAGCTCACCTCGGGACAACCACAATGAGCAGTTCTTC	CASSPRDNHNEQFF
TRBV2	14	TRBJ1-1	NA	NA	TGTGCCAGCAGTGAAGCTTTGGGGGGCGATGAAGCTTTCTTT	CASSEALGGDEAFF
TRBV18	15	TRBJ1-1	NA	NA	TGTGCCAGCTCACGCGAGAGGAACATGAACACTGAAGCTTTCTTT	CASSRERNMNTEAFF
TRBV5-4	14	TRBJ1-4	NA	TRBD1	TGTGCCAGCAGCTCGACAGGGGGGAATGAAAAACTGTTTTTT	CASSSTGGNEKLFF
TRBV18	14	TRBJ1-1	few	NA	TGTGCCAGCTCGGAGGGGCTGTCTGACACTGAAGCTTTCTTT	CASSEGLSDTEAFF
TRBV5-1	13	TRBJ2-4	NA	NA	TGCGCCAGCAGCTTGGAAGGAGTGGGGGGTCCGCACTTC	CASSLEGVGGPHF
TRBV5-1	16	TRBJ2-5	NA	TRBD1	TGCGCCAGCAGCTTGGTAGGACAGGGAGGAGGAGAGACCCAGTACTTC	CASSLVGQGGGETQYF
TRBV2	13	TRBJ1-1	NA	NA	TGTGCCAGCGGTGTCAGTATGAACACTGAAGCTTTCTTT	CASGVSMNTEAFF
TRBV6-1	17	TRBJ2-7	once	NA	TGTGCCAGCAGCGAATTCGAGTTACAGGGATCTCCCTACGAGCAGTACTTC	CASSEFELQGSPYEQYF
TRBV7-8	14	TRBJ2-7	few	TRBD1	TGTGCCAGCAGCATAGACAGGGGAAACTACGAGCAGTACTTC	CASSIDRGNYEQYF
TRBV27	17	TRBJ1-5	NA	TRBD1	TGTGCCAGCAGTTTAGGGACAGGACCCTATAGCAATCAGCCCCAGCATTTT	CASSLGTGPYSNQPQHF
TRBV7-9	14	TRBJ2-7	NA	NA	TGTGCCAGCAGCCCGACCGGGAACTCCTACGAGCAGTACTTC	CASSPTGNSYEQYF
TRBV4-1	14	TRBJ1-1	NA	NA	TGCGCCAGCAGTGAGGTCAGGGGAGGCACTGAAGCTTTCTTT	CASSEVRGGTEAFF
TRBV21-1	17	TRBJ1-2	many	NA	TGTGCCAGCAGCAGGCCGCTGCTTTGGACAGGATCCTATGGCTACACCTTC	CASSRPLLWTGSYGYTF
TRBV7-2	15	TRBJ1-3	NA	TRBD1	TGTGCCAGCAGCTTAGCTGGTCAGGGGGGTAACACCATATATTTT	CASSLAGQGGNTIYF
TRBV11-2	15	TRBJ2-1	NA	NA	TGTGCCAGCAGCTTATCCGGCCACCCATCCAATGAGCAGTTCTTC	CASSLSGHPSNEQFF
TRBV7-2	17	TRBJ1-3	NA	NA	TGTGCCAGCAGCTTAGTCGGTCAGGGGCCCCTAGGAAACACCATATATTTT	CASSLVGQGPLGNTIYF
TRBV18	13	TRBJ1-2	NA	NA	TGTGCCAGTGAAGCGGACAGCGGGTATGGCTACACCTTC	CASEADSGYGYTF
TRBV10-1	13	TRBJ1-1	NA	NA	TGCGCCAGCAGTCGTCAGCCGAACACTGAAGCTTTCTTT	CASSRQPNTEAFF
TRBV9	15	TRBJ2-5	NA	TRBD1	TGTGCCAGCAGCGGCACAGGGGGCCCGCAAGAGACCCAGTACTTC	CASSGTGGPQETQYF
TRBV29-1	10	TRBJ1-1	NA	NA	TGCAGCGTTGTAGACCCTGAAGCTTTCTTT	CSVVDPEAFF
TRBV9	14	TRBJ2-2	NA	NA	TGTGCCAGCACCGGACAGACAAGTAGCGGGGAGCTGTTTTTT	CASTGQTSSGELFF
TRBV10-2	13	TRBJ2-7	NA	TRBD2	TGCGCCAGCAGTCGCGGGAGTCCCAACGAGCAGTACTTC	CASSRGSPNEQYF
TRBV6-1	15	TRBJ2-1	many	NA	TGTGCCAGCACTCTTTTAGCCCTACTGTACAATGAGCAGTTCTTC	CASTLLALLYNEQFF
TRBV5-1	18	TRBJ2-6	once	NA	TGCGCCAGCAGCTCGAGACAGGAGGCCTTTTTTAGGGCCAACGTCCTGACTTTC	CASSSRQEAFFRANVLTF